The rows below give T cell receptor beta chains drawn from one sample of a study of blood T cell repertoires in COVID-19. The table came from immunoSEQ multiplex PCR; TCRdb's copy has only in-frame clones and leaves some out. This table has 130,000 or so clones, 80% to 90% appearing once. Sequencing was performed on PBMCs or T cells enriched from blood (not recorded which). These receptors were collected from a middle-aged man with acute COVID-19. The CDR3 runs from the conserved cysteine through the conserved F or W. Each record gives: clone size, V gene, D gene, J gene, CDR3 DNA, CDR3 protein. The D gene is left open where the match is weak. Clone size is not always given. Where it is, it says once, few, many or a class for expanded clones.

>.|TRBV5-1|TRBD1|TRBJ2-3
TGCGCCAGCAGCAATGGACAGGGAGGCACAGATACGCAGTATTTT
CASSNGQGGTDTQYF
>.|TRBV9|TRBD2|TRBJ2-3
TGTGCCAGCAGCGCCCGAAAGGGACTAGCGGGAGATCCCCTTAGCACAGATACGCAGTATTTT
CASSARKGLAGDPLSTDTQYF
>.|TRBV7-2|TRBD1|TRBJ1-5
TGTGCCAGCAGCTTGGACAGGGCCTTGGGGCCCCAGCATTTT
CASSLDRALGPQHF
>.|TRBV3-1/TRBV3-2|TRBD2|TRBJ2-1
TGTGCCAGCAGCCAACCAAGCGGGAGGAATAGTGAGCAGTTCTTC
CASSQPSGRNSEQFF
>.|TRBV3-1/TRBV3-2|TRBD2|TRBJ2-3
TGTGCCAGCAGCCAAGATCTGGGACTAGCGGGAGGGCCACCAGATACGCAGTATTTT
CASSQDLGLAGGPPDTQYF
>.|TRBV10-3|TRBD1|TRBJ2-7
TGTGCCATCAGCGGGACAGGAGACGAGCAGTACTTC
CAISGTGDEQYF
>.|TRBV3-1/TRBV3-2|.|TRBJ2-7
TGTGCCAGCAGCCAAGGCGGGGCTACCTACGAGCAGTACTTC
CASSQGGATYEQYF
>.|TRBV5-1|.|TRBJ1-1
TGCGCCAGCAGCCGGGAGGTAAACACTGAAGCTTTCTTT
CASSREVNTEAFF
>.|TRBV5-5|.|TRBJ1-2
TGTGCCAGCAGCTTGGTCCCCCAGGCGGGCTACACCTTC
CASSLVPQAGYTF
>.|TRBV18|.|TRBJ1-2
TGTGCCAGCTCAGGTCGGTCGGGGATGGATGGCTACACCTTC
CASSGRSGMDGYTF
>.|TRBV5-1|TRBD1|TRBJ1-4
TGCGCCAGCAGCAGAACAGGGGCAGCAACTAATGAAAAACTGTTTTTT
CASSRTGAATNEKLFF
>.|TRBV2|.|TRBJ2-3
TGTGCCAGCACACCGGGAATGATAACAGATACGCAGTATTTT
CASTPGMITDTQYF
>.|TRBV5-1|TRBD1|TRBJ2-1
TGCGCCAGCAGCTTGGGAGGGACAGGGGTGGAGAATGAGCAGTTCTTC
CASSLGGTGVENEQFF
>few|TRBV7-8|TRBD2|TRBJ2-2
TGTGCCAGCAGCTTAGCGGTGCGGGGGGACACCGGGGAGCTGTTTTTT
CASSLAVRGDTGELFF
>.|TRBV6-1|TRBD2|TRBJ2-3
TGTGCCAGCAGTGCGGGGCGGGGGGGCCTCAACACAGATACGCAGTATTTT
CASSAGRGGLNTDTQYF
>.|TRBV7-2|TRBD1|TRBJ1-3
TGTGCCAGCAGCTTCACAGGGACAGACACCATATATTTT
CASSFTGTDTIYF
>once|TRBV3-1/TRBV3-2|.|TRBJ2-7
TGTGCCAGCAGCGCTTCGCCGTCTAACGAGCAGTACTTC
CASSASPSNEQYF
>.|TRBV2|.|TRBJ1-1
TGTGCCAGCAGTGATCAGGGGAGGAACACTGAAGCTTTCTTT
CASSDQGRNTEAFF
>.|TRBV25-1|TRBD2|TRBJ2-1
TGTGCCAGCAGTGAATCGAGTAGCGGGAGTTACAATGAGCAGTTCTTC
CASSESSSGSYNEQFF
>.|TRBV6-5|TRBD2|TRBJ2-5
TGTGCCTCAGGGTCTAGCGGACAAGAGACCCAGTACTTC
CASGSSGQETQYF
>.|TRBV3-1/TRBV3-2|.|TRBJ1-6
TGTGCCAGCAGCCCGGCAGGGAATTCACCCCTCCACTTT
CASSPAGNSPLHF
>.|TRBV27|TRBD1|TRBJ2-5
TGTGCCAGCAGTTCACCAGGGGGCGAACAGACCCAGTACTTC
CASSSPGGEQTQYF
>.|TRBV7-3|.|TRBJ2-7
TGTGCCAGCAGCCTGGGCGGGGATAGCTCCTACGAGCAGTACTTC
CASSLGGDSSYEQYF
>.|TRBV7-3|.|TRBJ2-2
TGTGCCAGCAGTCCCGGGATCCCGGCCGGGGAGCTGTTTTTT
CASSPGIPAGELFF
>.|TRBV28|.|TRBJ2-7
TGTGCCAGCAGTCTCGGACATCTGGCCGAGCAGTACTTC
CASSLGHLAEQYF
>.|TRBV21-1|.|TRBJ2-5
TGTGCCAGCAGCAAAGCGCGAGGAGGGGAAGTCGGGCAAGAGACCCAGTACTTC
CASSKARGGEVGQETQYF
>.|TRBV27|.|TRBJ1-2
TGTGCCAGCAGTTTATCTTTCCCGGACAGTGGCTACACCTTC
CASSLSFPDSGYTF
>.|TRBV3-1/TRBV3-2|TRBD2|TRBJ2-5
TGTGCCAGCAGGGGACTAGCGGGACGGGAGACCCAGTACTTC
CASRGLAGRETQYF
>.|TRBV24-1|TRBD2|TRBJ2-1
TGTGCCACCAGTGAAAGCGGGAGGGCCCTCAATGAGCAGTTCTTC
CATSESGRALNEQFF
>.|TRBV3-1/TRBV3-2|TRBD2|TRBJ2-7
TGTGCCAGCAGCCCGACTAGCGGGACCGAGCAGTACTTC
CASSPTSGTEQYF
>.|TRBV10-3|.|TRBJ2-7
TGTGCCATCAGGAGCTTACTAGCTCGATACTACGAGCAGTACTTC
CAIRSLLARYYEQYF
>.|TRBV24-1|.|TRBJ1-5
TGTGCCCCTGGGGCTCTCAATCAGCCCCAGCATTTT
CAPGALNQPQHF
>.|TRBV30|.|TRBJ1-2
TGTGCCTGGAGTGGGGGCAGCTATGGCTACACCTTC
CAWSGGSYGYTF
>.|TRBV20-1|TRBD2|TRBJ2-3
TGCAGTGCAAGTCGGGGGGGGGACGGAGATACGCAGTATTTT
CSASRGGDGDTQYF
>.|TRBV7-6|TRBD1|TRBJ1-2
TGTGCCAGCAGCTTATTTTCAGGGACAGGAGATGGCTACACCTTC
CASSLFSGTGDGYTF
>.|TRBV7-9|TRBD1|TRBJ1-4
TGTGCCAGCAGCAGGGACAGGGTTGAAAAACTGTTTTTT
CASSRDRVEKLFF
>once|TRBV6-4|.|TRBJ2-2
TGTGCCAGCAGAGCCCTGACAGCTACCGGGGAGCTGTTTTTT
CASRALTATGELFF
>.|TRBV18|.|TRBJ1-2
TGTGCCAGCTCACCATCCATCGCGGGGGAATATGGCTACACCTTC
CASSPSIAGEYGYTF
>.|TRBV9|.|TRBJ2-7
TGTGCCAGCAGCGTAGAAGCAGGAACCTACGAGCAGTACTTC
CASSVEAGTYEQYF
>once|TRBV19|TRBD1|TRBJ1-2
TGTGCCAGTGAAGGAAGGAGGACAGGGGGCTACTATGGCTACACCTTC
CASEGRRTGGYYGYTF
>.|TRBV7-3|.|TRBJ2-1
TGTGCCAGCAGCTTGGATCAGCGGACCTACAATGAGCAGTTCTTC
CASSLDQRTYNEQFF
>.|TRBV30|TRBD2|TRBJ2-7
TGTGCCTGGAACGGGGGGGCCGACGAGCAGTACTTC
CAWNGGADEQYF
>.|TRBV20-1|.|TRBJ1-1
TGCAGTGTCAGCGAAGACACTGAAGCTTTCTTT
CSVSEDTEAFF
>.|TRBV7-9|TRBD2|TRBJ2-2
TGTGCCAGCAGCGTCGGGCTAGCGGGAGGGCCGGTCACCGGGGAGCTGTTTTTT
CASSVGLAGGPVTGELFF
>.|TRBV20-1|TRBD2|TRBJ2-1
TGCAGTGCTAGTATACGGCTAGCGGGAGAGGATGAGCAGTTCTTC
CSASIRLAGEDEQFF
>.|TRBV7-2|TRBD2|TRBJ2-5
TGTGCCAGCAGCTTAGAAGGCGGGAGCAAAGAGACCCAGTACTTC
CASSLEGGSKETQYF
>.|TRBV20-1|.|TRBJ2-3
TGCAGTGCTAGTACTAGCAGCTCCACAGATACGCAGTATTTT
CSASTSSSTDTQYF
>.|TRBV7-8|TRBD1|TRBJ1-6
TGTGCCAGCAGTTTAGGACAGGGGCGAAAGAATTCACCCCTCCACTTT
CASSLGQGRKNSPLHF
>.|TRBV7-9|.|TRBJ1-2
TGTGCCAGCAGCTTAGGGGAGGAGGGTGGCTACACCTTC
CASSLGEEGGYTF
>.|TRBV10-3|.|TRBJ1-3
TGTGCCATCAGTGAGCCCCCTGGTCGGGGTTCTGGAAACACCATATATTTT
CAISEPPGRGSGNTIYF
>.|TRBV20-1|.|TRBJ1-1
TGCAGTGCTAGTGAGTACAGCACTGAAGCTTTCTTT
CSASEYSTEAFF
>.|TRBV5-1|.|TRBJ2-5
TGCGCCAGCAGCTTCCTGACCCTAACCGGGGAGACCCAGTACTTC
CASSFLTLTGETQYF
>.|TRBV6-6|.|TRBJ1-4
TGTGCCAGCACCCGGGCAGGGGTGGGAAAACTGTTTTTT
CASTRAGVGKLFF
>.|TRBV3-1/TRBV3-2|TRBD1|TRBJ1-1
TGTGCCAGCAGCCCGTGGGACAGGAACACTGAAGCTTTCTTT
CASSPWDRNTEAFF
>.|TRBV7-2|.|TRBJ1-4
TGTGCCAGCAGCTTAGGGACAGCTAATGAAAAACTGTTTTTT
CASSLGTANEKLFF